These 2 T cell receptor beta chains were all obtained from the same sample, sequenced in a study of T cells in Graves' hyperthyroidism and ophthalmopathy. From RNA transcripts, TCR beta CDR3 regions were amplified. TCR CDR3 regions were first amplified by RT-PCR with HTBI primers. TCRdb re-derived calls from the multiplex PCR reads in MiXCR, one entry per CDR3 protein. The sample holds 540,000 or so distinct CDR3 sequences; around a sixth are singletons and the top ten take roughly 7.3%. The source material was blood. These receptors were obtained from a woman under 40 with Graves' hyperthyroidism.

This chain connects TRBV6-2 or TRBV6-3 to TRBJ1-1; 9 positions agree with TRBD1. The CDR3 is made up of 15 amino acids. J gave up 7 bases and V 6 bases, and 12 bases lay outside the gene matches. CDR1 and CDR2 from the germline V gene are MNHEY and SVGEGT. CDR3 residues: CASRWEGTGNNEAFF. The CDR3 nucleotides are TGTGCCAGCAGGTGGGAAGGGACAGGGAATAATGAAGCTTTCTTT.

The rearrangement joins TRBV7-2 to TRBJ1-1, with 8 bases matching TRBD1. The CDR3 is made up of 14 amino acids. J lost 5 bases, V lost 6 bases, and 8 bases had no gene match. Germline CDR1 SGHTA, CDR2 FQGNSA. The CDR3 protein is CASRPTGDWTEAFF. The CDR3 nucleotides read TGTGCCAGCAGACCGACAGGGGATTGGACTGAAGCTTTCTTT.